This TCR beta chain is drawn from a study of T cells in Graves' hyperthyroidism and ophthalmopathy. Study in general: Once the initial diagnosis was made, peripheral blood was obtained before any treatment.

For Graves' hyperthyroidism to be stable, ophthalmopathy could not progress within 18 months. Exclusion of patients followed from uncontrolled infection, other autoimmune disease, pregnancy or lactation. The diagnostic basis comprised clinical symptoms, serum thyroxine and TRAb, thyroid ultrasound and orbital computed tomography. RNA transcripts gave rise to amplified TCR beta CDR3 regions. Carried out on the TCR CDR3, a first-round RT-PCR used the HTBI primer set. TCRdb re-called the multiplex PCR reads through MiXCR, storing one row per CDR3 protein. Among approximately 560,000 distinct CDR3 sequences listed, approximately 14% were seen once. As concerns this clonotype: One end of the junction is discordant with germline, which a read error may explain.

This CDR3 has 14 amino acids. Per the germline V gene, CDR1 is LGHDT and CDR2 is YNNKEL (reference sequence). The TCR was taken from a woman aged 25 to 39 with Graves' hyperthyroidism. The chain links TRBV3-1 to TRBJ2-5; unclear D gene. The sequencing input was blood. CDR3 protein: CASSPDLRLETQCF. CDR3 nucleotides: TGTGCCAGCAGCCCCGACCTAAGGTTGGAGACCCAGTGCTTC.